Following are 20 T cell receptor beta chains from one sample sequenced in a study of T cells in Graves' hyperthyroidism and ophthalmopathy. What was amplified from RNA transcripts were TCR beta CDR3 regions. HTBI primers were employed in a first-round RT-PCR of the TCR CDR3. TCRdb redid the calling of the multiplex PCR reads with MiXCR, one entry per CDR3 protein. Among about 620,000 distinct CDR3 sequences, roughly 15% were seen once, and the ten largest hold 3% to 4.5%. Input material: blood. The origin of the receptors is a woman younger than 45 with Graves' hyperthyroidism.

V gene TRBV7-2 combines with J gene TRBJ2-7; TRBD1 might be the D (6 bases). CDR1 and CDR2 (germline): SGHTA, FQGNSA. The length of the CDR3 is 15 residues. V lost 3 bases to trimming and J lost 2 bases, with 14 bases between them. Written as DNA, the CDR3 is TGTGCCAGCAGCTTCCCAGACAGGAGTCCCTACGAGCAGTACTTC. Its translation: CASSFPDRSPYEQYF.

The V call is TRBV29-1, the J call TRBJ2-1; D gene uncertain. V lost 3 bases, J lost 13 bases, and 13 bases lay in between. Looked up from germline, CDR1 is SQVTM and CDR2 is ANQGSEA. CDR3 length: 11 residues. The CDR3 here is CSVENRQTQFF. In DNA form, the CDR3 reads TGCAGCGTTGAGAATCGGCAGACCCAGTTCTTC.

In this sample, this clonotype turned up many times. The chain couples TRBV5-8 to TRBJ1-2, with 8 bases aligning to TRBD1. Per germline, CDR1 SGHTS and CDR2 YDEGEE. V gave up 5 bases and J gave up 1 base; unmatched junction bases: 4. There are 14 residues in the CDR3. The DNA for the CDR3 is TGTGCCAGCAGGGTGGGACAGGATAACTATGGCTACACCTTC. Its protein is CASRVGQDNYGYTF. The full variable domain, its missing parts supplied by reference TRBV5-8 and TRBJ1-2, is EAGVTQSPTHLIKTRGQQATLRCSPISGHTSVYWYQQALGLGLQFLLWYDEGEERNRGNFPPRFSGRQFPNYSSELNVNALELEDSALYLCASRVGQDNYGYTFGSGTRLTVV.

Ten or more counts support this clonotype. The genes are TRBV7-3 and TRBJ2-1; unclear D gene. The CDR3 is 14 residues long. V lost 4 bases and J 4 bases, leaving 11 bases between the germline ends. The germline CDR1 and CDR2 sequences are SGHTA and FQGTGA. CDR3 residues: CASSSTSAYNEQFF. The CDR3 DNA reads as TGTGCCAGCAGCTCCACGTCCGCGTACAATGAGCAGTTCTTC.

Many counts were recorded for this clonotype. The chain links TRBV28 to TRBJ2-1; 12 nucleotides line up with TRBD2. The germline CDR1 and CDR2 sequences are MDHEN and SYDVKM. The CDR3 is 19 residues long. V gave up 2 bases and J gave up 0 bases; unmatched junction bases: 8. The CDR3 here is CASSLGGTSGPSSYNEQFF. Written as DNA, the CDR3 is TGTGCCAGCAGTTTAGGAGGGACTAGCGGGCCCAGCTCCTACAATGAGCAGTTCTTC.

The CDR3 here is CASSLIASPYNEQFF. The CDR3 region has the DNA TGTGCCAGCAGCTTGATCGCTAGCCCCTACAATGAGCAGTTCTTC. The chain combines TRBV5-8 with TRBJ2-1; D may be TRBD2 (5 bases). The CDR3 runs 15 residues. The V gene's germline CDR1 is SGHTS and CDR2 YDEGEE. Trimming took off 1 base at V and 2 bases at J, with 10 bases between the two ends.

This clonotype was detected many times. The rearrangement links TRBV2 to TRBJ2-3, with D uncertain. The CDR3 runs to 12 residues. Germline V lookup: CDR1 SNHLY, CDR2 FYNNEI. V shed 8 bases and J shed 2 bases, with 8 bases lying between them. CDR3 nucleotides: TGTGCCAGCTGGTCTTCCACAGATACGCAGTATTTT. Translation gives CASWSSTDTQYF.

This clonotype was seen many times. The chain uses TRBV28 and TRBJ2-7; no clear D. CDR1 is MDHEN, CDR2 SYDVKM, per germline. The germline V and J ends were trimmed by 5 bases and 3 bases, with 17 bases remaining between them. The CDR3 sequence is 15 residues long. The CDR3 region is CASSPLLRAHYEQYF. The CDR3 DNA reads as TGTGCCAGCAGTCCCCTACTCCGGGCTCACTACGAGCAGTACTTC.

This sequence joins TRBV30 and TRBJ2-3; tentatively, D is TRBD1 or TRBD2 (5 bases each). The CDR3 extends over 16 amino acids. Germline loops: CDR1 GTSNPN, CDR2 SVGIG (reference sequence). Trimming took 2 bases from V and 6 from J, leaving 21 bases between them. The DNA for the CDR3 is TGTGCCTGGAGTCCCTGGGGAGTCAGGGAAACTGATACGCAGTATTTT. Translating gives CAWSPWGVRETDTQYF.

This clonotype was counted at least ten times. J is TRBJ2-3 and V is TRBV28; possible D gene TRBD2, 5 bases. The CDR3 covers 16 residues. Trimming removed 2 bases at V and 2 bases at J, with 14 bases between. CDR1 is MDHEN, CDR2 SYDVKM, per germline. CDR3 coding DNA: TGTGCCAGCAGTTTAGGTAGGCGGGCCCTCACAGATACGCAGTATTTT. This encodes CASSLGRRALTDTQYF. The whole variable domain, filled in from reference TRBV28 and TRBJ2-3, reads DVKVTQSSRYLVKRTGEKVFLECVQDMDHENMFWYRQDPGLGLRLIYFSYDVKMKEKGDIPEGYSVSREKKERFSLILESASTNQTSMYLCASSLGRRALTDTQYFGPGTRLTVL.

This clonotype was counted ten times or more. The J gene is TRBJ2-7, the V gene TRBV2, with a tentative D call TRBD2 (6 bases). This CDR3 contains 16 residues. The ends were cut back, 6 bases at V and 2 bases at J, with 20 bases in the middle. CDR1 SNHLY and CDR2 FYNNEI come from the germline V gene. The CDR3 DNA reads TGTGCCAGCAGGGGGGGTATATACTCCCAAACCTACGAGCAGTACTTC. The encoded protein is CASRGGIYSQTYEQYF.

This chain links TRBV5-1 with TRBJ2-2, with unresolved D. Germline V gene data show CDR1 as SGHRS and CDR2 as YFSETQ. The CDR3 sequence is 16 residues long. V was pared by 0 bases and J by 2 bases, with 11 bases between. The CDR3 DNA reads as TGCGCCAGCAGCTTGGAATCAGGCAAAAACACCGGGGAGCTGTTTTTT. This sequence encodes CASSLESGKNTGELFF.

This clonotype has more than one count but fewer than ten. V and J are TRBV5-1 and TRBJ2-2, with D maybe TRBD1 (6 bases). Germline CDR1 is SGHRS and CDR2 is YFSETQ. Trimming removed 5 bases from V and 9 bases from J, with 17 bases in between. CDR3 length: 14 amino acids. The CDR3 DNA sequence: TGCGCCAGCAGAGTCCAGGGGACGGGAAGGGAGCTGTTTTTT. Protein: CASRVQGTGRELFF.

At least ten counts were recorded for this clonotype. The gene calls are TRBV6-1 and TRBJ1-6; D remains ambiguous. The CDR3 totals 16 residues. The V end was cut by 5 bases, the J end by 7 bases, with 18 bases between. Germline values: CDR1 MNHNS, CDR2 SASEGT. Written as DNA, the CDR3 is TGTGCCAGCAGTTCTTCATCCGGAAGGTCGAATTCACCCCTCCACTTT. Amino acids: CASSSSSGRSNSPLHF.

The chain is built from TRBV7-9 and TRBJ1-1; a weak D match, TRBD1 (5 bases). The length of the CDR3 is 16 residues. The germline V and J ends were trimmed by 5 bases and 0 bases, with 16 bases remaining between them. The germline V gene encodes CDR1 SEHNR and CDR2 FQNEAQ (reference sequence). In DNA form, the CDR3 reads TGTGCCAGCAGCGGTTTCGACAGTGAAATGAACACTGAAGCTTTCTTT. It yields the protein CASSGFDSEMNTEAFF. Full variable domain (rest looked up from reference TRBV7-9 and TRBJ1-1): DTGVSQNPRHKITKRGQNVTFRCDPISEHNRLYWYRQTLGQGPEFLTYFQNEAQLEKSRLLSDRFSAERPKGSFSTLEIQRTEQGDSAMYLCASSGFDSEMNTEAFFGQGTRLTVV.

This clonotype was seen more than once but under ten times. This chain connects TRBV12-3 or TRBV12-4 to TRBJ1-2, with D possibly TRBD1 on 5 matching bases. This CDR3 comprises 14 residues. The V end lost 10 bases, the J end lost 6 bases, and 21 bases lay between the germline ends. For the CDR3, the DNA is TGTGCCACCATGGGGGGGTATGATAGAGATGGCTACACCTTC. Its protein is CATMGGYDRDGYTF.

This clonotype was seen ten or more times. The J gene is TRBJ1-2, the V gene TRBV12-3 or TRBV12-4, with TRBD1 matching over 7 bases. The CDR3 totals 11 residues. V trimming: 5 bases; J trimming: 10 bases; junction bases outside the gene matches: 4. CDR3 nucleotides: TGTGCCAGCAGTCGGGACAGATTCTACACCTTC. Its protein product is CASSRDRFYTF.

V and J are TRBV7-9 and TRBJ2-5, with TRBD2 matching 8 bases. With 1 base clipped from V and 7 bases from J, the junction kept 5 bases outside the gene matches. The CDR3 totals 14 residues. Germline-derived CDR1 and CDR2 are SEHNR and FQNEAQ (reference sequence). DNA of the CDR3: TGTGCCAGCAGCTTAGAGGCGGGAGGTCGGACCCAGTACTTC. As protein: CASSLEAGGRTQYF. The variable domain in full, completed from reference TRBV7-9 and TRBJ2-5, reads DTGVSQNPRHKITKRGQNVTFRCDPISEHNRLYWYRQTLGQGPEFLTYFQNEAQLEKSRLLSDRFSAERPKGSFSTLEIQRTEQGDSAMYLCASSLEAGGRTQYFGPGTRLLVL.

In its sample, this clonotype was seen a few times. J is TRBJ1-6 and V is TRBV28, with no clear D. This CDR3 is built from 14 residues. Trimming shortened V by 7 bases and J by 7 bases, and 14 bases separated the two germline ends. Germline V lookup: CDR1 MDHEN, CDR2 SYDVKM. The CDR3 bases are TGTGCCAGCAAGGGTTTAAGGGAGAATTCACCCCTCCACTTT. This sequence encodes CASKGLRENSPLHF.

This clonotype appeared many times. The chain employs TRBV9 and TRBJ2-1, with 11 bases aligning to TRBD2. J was trimmed by 9 bases and V by 0 bases; bases with no gene match: 5. The CDR3 length is 15 residues. Germline assignment: CDR1 SGDLS and CDR2 YYNGEE. The CDR3 DNA reads as TGTGCCAGCAGCGTAGAACTAGCGGGAGTGTCTGAGCAGTTCTTC. It specifies CASSVELAGVSEQFF.